This T cell receptor beta chain was sequenced in a study of blood T cell repertoires in COVID-19. In this sample, this clone turned up once. The table came from immunoSEQ multiplex PCR; TCRdb's copy has only in-frame clones and leaves some out. This sample has roughly 100,000 clones, with around nine tenths found just once. Losses at the gene ends were 5 bases for V and 6 bases for J; bases not matched to a gene: 10. From germline, CDR1 is PRHDT and CDR2 FYEKMQ (reference sequence). The CDR3 extends over 15 amino acids. The specimen was peripheral blood. The TCR originated in a human donor in a cohort sampled during active COVID-19. This rearrangement joins TRBV13 to TRBJ1-1; 9 bases are a match to TRBD1. The CDR3, as DNA: TGTGCCAGCAGCCCCCGGACAGGGGCGCGCGCTGAAGCTTTCTTT. Translation: CASSPRTGARAEAFF.